A single sample gave rise to the 13 T cell receptor beta chains below, sequenced in a study of T cell responses to AZD1222 COVID-19 vaccine. This table comes from immunoSEQ multiplex PCR, and its TCRdb copy is limited to in-frame clones, with some not included. The table records 46,000 or so clones, about 90% of them present only once. Sequenced here: peripheral blood, sampled 28 days after the second AZD1222 dose. All receptors derive from an adult who received the AZD1222 COVID-19 vaccine.

The chain couples TRBV27 to TRBJ1-3; no definite D call. CDR1 is MNHEY and CDR2 is SMNVEV in the germline V gene (reference sequence). V was cut by 0 bases and J by 4 bases, with 10 bases left in between. There are 15 residues in the CDR3. The CDR3 loop reads CASSLSVGTGNTIYF. In DNA form, the CDR3 reads TGTGCCAGCAGTTTATCGGTGGGAACCGGAAACACCATATATTTT.

The V call is TRBV7-6, the J call TRBJ2-2; 8 bases match TRBD2. V was clipped by 1 base and J by 5 bases; unmatched bases: 6. Germline assignment: CDR1 SGHVS and CDR2 FNYEAQ. The CDR3 totals 16 residues. For the CDR3, the DNA is TGTGCCAGCAGCTTAGATACTAGCGGTGGAACCGGGGAGCTGTTTTTT. This codes for CASSLDTSGGTGELFF.

The chain links TRBV4-3 to TRBJ2-2; 7 nucleotides match TRBD2. The germline V gene has CDR1 LGHNA and CDR2 YSLEER. J was trimmed by 2 bases and V by 0 bases; bases with no gene match: 6. The CDR3 runs to 17 residues. The CDR3 DNA sequence: TGCGCCAGCAGCCAAGAGGTAGCGACTAGCAACACCGGGGAGCTGTTTTTT. It yields the protein CASSQEVATSNTGELFF.

CDR3 DNA sequence: TGTGCCAGCAGCCAGGAGGGGTCCACTAATGAAAAACTGTTTTTT. It is translated as CASSQEGSTNEKLFF. This chain joins TRBV3-1 (or the pseudogene TRBV3-2) and TRBJ1-4; tentatively, D is TRBD1 (5 bases). This CDR3 is built from 15 residues. V was cut by 3 bases and J by 2 bases, with 10 bases left in between. Per germline, CDR1 LGHDT and CDR2 YNNKEL (reference sequence).

This sequence joins TRBV19 and TRBJ2-2, with no clear D. The CDR3 is 16 residues long. V gave up 3 bases and J gave up 3 bases, with 14 bases separating them. Germline V gene lookup returns CDR1 LNHDA and CDR2 SQIVND (reference sequence). CDR3 DNA sequence: TGTGCCAGTAGTATTAAGGCAGGATTATACACCGGGGAGCTGTTTTTT. Encoded protein: CASSIKAGLYTGELFF. The entire variable domain, with the rest obtained from reference TRBV19 and TRBJ2-2, is as follows: DGGITQSPKYLFRKEGQNVTLSCEQNLNHDAMYWYRQDPGQGLRLIYYSQIVNDFQKGDIAEGYSVSREKKESFPLTVTSAQKNPTAFYLCASSIKAGLYTGELFFGEGSRLTVL.

The table lists this clone with a count of one. This chain uses TRBV11-3 with TRBJ2-7; D is uncertain. This CDR3 has 12 residues. Germline V CDR1 and CDR2: SGHNT, YENEEA. The V and J ends lost 3 bases and 0 bases respectively, with 3 bases between them. The DNA for the CDR3 is TGTGCCAGCAGCTTGAGCTCCTACGAGCAGTACTTC. The encoded protein is CASSLSSYEQYF.

The CDR3 DNA sequence: TGTGCCAGCAGCTTAAACACTGAAGCTTTCTTT. Protein sequence: CASSLNTEAFF. The V and J genes are TRBV7-8 and TRBJ1-1; no firm D call. CDR3 length equals 11 residues. Trimming shortened V by 2 bases and J by 2 bases, and 0 bases separated the two germline ends. Per the germline V gene, CDR1 is SGHVS and CDR2 is FQNEAQ.

The chain recombines TRBV3-1 (or the pseudogene TRBV3-2) with TRBJ1-2; possibly TRBD1 for D (5 bases). Trimming cost V 0 bases and J 2 bases, with 13 bases left between them. Germline CDR1 and CDR2: LGHDT and YNNKEL (reference sequence). The CDR3 consists of 16 residues. The CDR3 DNA reads TGTGCCAGCAGCCAAGAAACGCGCAGGGAAAACTATGGCTACACCTTC. This sequence encodes CASSQETRRENYGYTF.

The CDR3 DNA reads as TGTGCCAGCAGTTACCCAGGGACAGCCACTGAAGCTTTCTTT. The encoded protein is CASSYPGTATEAFF. The chain is built from TRBV6-6 and TRBJ1-1; 7 positions agree with TRBD1. Germline V gene lookup returns CDR1 MNHNY and CDR2 SVGAGI (reference sequence). J lost 4 bases, V lost 2 bases, and 4 bases had no gene match. The CDR3 extends over 14 amino acids.

The chain combines TRBV23-1 with TRBJ2-7, with a weak D call TRBD2 (6 bases). TRBV23-1 is an ORF for which the function is uncertain. Trimming pared 11 bases from V and 0 bases from J, leaving 14 bases between. The length of the CDR3 is 13 residues. The CDR3 here is CAPVAGCSYEQYF. The CDR3 bases are TGCGCCCCGGTCGCGGGATGCTCCTACGAGCAGTACTTC.

The V gene is TRBV18, the J gene TRBJ1-5; tentatively, D is TRBD1 (5 bases). The CDR3 runs to 14 residues. Germline lookup yields CDR1 KGHSH and CDR2 LQKENI. Deletions cut 5 bases from V and 5 bases from J, with 13 bases between. In DNA, the CDR3 is TGTGCCAGCTCAATTCGACAGTTTGATCAGCCCCAGCATTTT. Its translation is CASSIRQFDQPQHF.

The chain combines TRBV10-3 with TRBJ2-7; TRBD2 matches at 7 bases. The CDR3 runs 13 residues. Germline V gene data show CDR1 as ENHRY and CDR2 as SYGVKD. Trimming at V came to 8 bases and at J to 2 bases, leaving 6 bases not matched to a gene. The CDR3 nucleotides read TGTGCCATCGGGCTAGCGGCCACCTACGAGCAGTACTTC. Amino acid sequence: CAIGLAATYEQYF.

The chain is built from TRBV3-1 (or the pseudogene TRBV3-2) and TRBJ2-7; D is unresolved. Trimming left V 3 bases short and J 2 bases short, with 11 bases between. The CDR3 sequence is 14 residues long. The V gene's germline CDR1 is LGHDT and CDR2 YNNKEL (reference sequence). DNA for the CDR3: TGTGCCAGCAGCCAGTGGGGTATTGCCTACGAGCAGTACTTC. This translates into CASSQWGIAYEQYF.